A selection of T cell receptor beta chains follows, all from one sample in a study of regulatory T cells in long-lasting Graves disease. MiXCR was run by TCRdb on the multiplex PCR reads, yielding one entry per CDR3 protein. This sample has 550,000 to 700,000 distinct CDR3 sequences, with about 15% found just once. These data were also filed under a second study, of T cells in Graves' hyperthyroidism and ophthalmopathy.

The sample here was peripheral blood mononuclear cells (PBMCs), taken at new diagnosis, from a patient treated with antithyroid drugs. The source of these receptors is a young man with Graves disease. The CDR3 runs from the conserved cysteine through the conserved F or W. The D gene is left open where the match is weak. Only part of the rows carry a size: once, few, many, or a class if the clone is expanded.

clone_size	d_call	v_call	j_call	cdr3_nt	cdr3_aa
few	-	TRBV18	TRBJ1-5	TGTGCCAGCTCAGTACAGGGAGGGGGCAATCAGCCCCAGCATTTT	CASSVQGGGNQPQHF
few	TRBD1	TRBV2	TRBJ1-3	TGTGCCAGCAGGATAGACAGGGCCAGCTCTGGAAACACCATATATTTT	CASRIDRASSGNTIYF
-	-	TRBV15	TRBJ2-5	TGTGCCACCAGCAGGACTCGAGGGACCCAAGAGACCCAGTACTTC	CATSRTRGTQETQYF
many	TRBD2	TRBV3-1	TRBJ2-1	TGTGCCAGCAGCCAAGAAGGACTAGCGGGCCACAATGAGCAGTTCTTC	CASSQEGLAGHNEQFF
-	-	TRBV4-1	TRBJ2-1	TGCGCCAGCAGCCAAGATCTGGGTACTAACAATGAGCAGTTCTTC	CASSQDLGTNNEQFF
few	-	TRBV27	TRBJ2-4	TGTGCCAGCACCTCTCTCAGGGCCCCGACGGCCCTAGCCAAAAACATTCAGTACTTC	CASTSLRAPTALAKNIQYF
many	TRBD2	TRBV20-1	TRBJ2-3	TGCAGTGCTAGTCGGGCGGGAGAGCGGACGGATACGCAGTATTTT	CSASRAGERTDTQYF
many	TRBD1	TRBV28	TRBJ1-1	TGTGCCAGCAGTACCGGACAGGGGAACGCTGAAGCTTTCTTT	CASSTGQGNAEAFF
many	TRBD2	TRBV20-1	TRBJ2-1	TGCAGTGGACGCCGGAGGGGAGGGGAGCAGTTCTTC	CSGRRRGGEQFF
-	-	TRBV20-1	TRBJ2-4	TGCAGTGCTAGAGCCGAAGGGATACAGAGTTTGGGGATTCGGTCGGGGAACATTCAGTACTTC	CSARAEGIQSLGIRSGNIQYF
-	-	TRBV7-3	TRBJ2-2	TGTGCCAGCAGCTTAACTTCGACGAACACCGGGGAGCTGTTTTTT	CASSLTSTNTGELFF
-	TRBD1	TRBV3-1	TRBJ1-5	TGTGCCACCAGACAGGCCGGGACAGGGGGCGATCAGCCCCAGCATTTT	CATRQAGTGGDQPQHF
many	-	TRBV28	TRBJ2-7	TGTGCCAGCAACATCTGGGGGGGGCGAAGCCACGAGCAGTACTTC	CASNIWGGRSHEQYF
-	-	TRBV5-4	TRBJ2-7	TGTGCCAGCAGACTCAGGGGAGGGTACGCCGAGCAGTACTTC	CASRLRGGYAEQYF
-	-	TRBV12-3/TRBV12-4	TRBJ2-7	TGTGCCAGCAGTTTTGGGCGGAAGTCCTACGAGCAGTACTTC	CASSFGRKSYEQYF
many	TRBD2	TRBV7-9	TRBJ2-1	TGTGCCAGCAGCTTTCTAGCGGGTGGGGACAATGAGCAGTTCTTC	CASSFLAGGDNEQFF